Given below is one T cell receptor beta chain in context. Germline CDR1 is DFQATT and CDR2 is SNEGSKA (reference sequence). V lost 4 bases, J lost 7 bases, and 6 bases stayed unmatched. The CDR3 contains 13 residues. The data derive from a study of T cells after yellow fever vaccination. TCRdb reprocessed the 5' RACE reads via MiXCR and lists one record per CDR3 protein. Of about 320,000 distinct CDR3 sequences in the sample, approximately 4.3% were seen once. Source: PBMCs, taken 15 days after the yellow fever booster vaccination. This rearrangement joins TRBV20-1 to TRBJ1-4; TRBD1 agrees at 7 bases. The receptor was derived from a man aged 18 to 29 who received the YFV17D yellow fever vaccine. CDR3 loop: CSANRDSLEKLFF. The CDR3 nucleotides are TGCAGTGCTAACCGGGACAGTCTTGAAAAACTGTTTTTT.